This paragraph reports one TCR beta chain. As yet, its antigen is unknown. CD4+ T cells, purified by negative selection, averaged roughly 98% purity. CD4+ T cells were isolated untouched, 95% to 98% pure. This specimen belongs to a study of T cell repertoires and HLA-DP antigens. This CDR3 is built from 13 residues. The V and J ends lost 1 base and 4 bases respectively, with 4 bases between them. Germline values: CDR1 SGHNT, CDR2 YENEEA. Assay used: immunoSEQ multiplex PCR; TCRdb lists only in-frame clones, some missing. The data show about 89,000 clones, more than 75% seen once. Findings of the study overall: Naive and memory CD4+ repertoires were not analysed separately. Against one allele, clones undetected before culture averaged about 34%; against the other, roughly 51%.

The sequenced sample consisted of CD4+ T cells from PBMCs. This rearrangement joins TRBV11-3 to TRBJ2-2; D not certain. This clonotype was obtained from a man aged 50-60 years in good health and CMV-seronegative. The CDR3 here is CASSLGFTGELFF. For the CDR3, the DNA is TGTGCCAGCAGCTTAGGCTTCACCGGGGAGCTGTTTTTT.